This TCR beta chain was observed in a study of T-cell reconstitution after alpha-beta-depleted transplantation in children. Unique molecular identifiers were used to barcode this TCRbeta library. TCRdb independently ran MiXCR on the PCR reads; one entry per CDR3 protein. The repertoire holds 450,000 to 500,000 distinct CDR3 sequences, with 12% as singletons. The CDR3 loop spans 15 amino acids. Trimming stripped 5 bases from V and 7 bases from J, with 17 bases between. V usage is TRBV12-3 or TRBV12-4 and J usage is TRBJ1-4; D gene ambiguous. The sequence was obtained from a human donor who donated a stem cell graft to a child with combined immunodeficiency. The sequencing used PBMCs from the stem cell graft donor, collected from the stem cell graft. DNA of the CDR3: TGTGCCAGCAGTACCCCGGGCTCCTGGGGTGAAAAACTGTTTTTT. The encoded protein is CASSTPGSWGEKLFF.